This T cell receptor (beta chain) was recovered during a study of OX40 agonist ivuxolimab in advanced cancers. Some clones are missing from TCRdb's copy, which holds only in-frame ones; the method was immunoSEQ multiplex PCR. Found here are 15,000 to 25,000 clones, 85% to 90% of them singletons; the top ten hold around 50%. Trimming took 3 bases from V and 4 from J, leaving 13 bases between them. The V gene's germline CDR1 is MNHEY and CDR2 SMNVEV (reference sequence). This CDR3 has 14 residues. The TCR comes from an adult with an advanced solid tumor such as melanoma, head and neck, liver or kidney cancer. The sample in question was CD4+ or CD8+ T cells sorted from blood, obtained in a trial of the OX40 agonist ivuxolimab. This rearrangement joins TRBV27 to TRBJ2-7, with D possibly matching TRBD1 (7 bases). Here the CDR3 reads CASSFGGGAYEQYF. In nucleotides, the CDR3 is TGTGCCAGCAGTTTCGGAGGGGGCGCGTACGAGCAGTACTTC.